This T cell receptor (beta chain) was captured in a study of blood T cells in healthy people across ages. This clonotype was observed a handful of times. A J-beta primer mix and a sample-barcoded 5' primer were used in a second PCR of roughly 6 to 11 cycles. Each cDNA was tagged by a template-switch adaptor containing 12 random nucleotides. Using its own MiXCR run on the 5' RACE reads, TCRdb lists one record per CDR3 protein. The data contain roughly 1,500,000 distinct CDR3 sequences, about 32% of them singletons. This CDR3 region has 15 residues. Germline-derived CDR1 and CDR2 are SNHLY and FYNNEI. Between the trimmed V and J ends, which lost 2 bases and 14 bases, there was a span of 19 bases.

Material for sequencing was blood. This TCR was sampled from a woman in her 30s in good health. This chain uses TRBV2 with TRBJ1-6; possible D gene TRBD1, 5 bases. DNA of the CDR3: TGTGCCAGCAGTGAACCCGGGCCGGGGGACGGGGCCCTCCACTTT. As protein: CASSEPGPGDGALHF.